This record looks at one T cell receptor (beta chain) sequence and its context. The data were taken from a study of lymphopenia after photon versus proton radiotherapy. The V gene's germline CDR1 is MGHRA and CDR2 YSYEKL. This CDR3 has 16 amino acids. The V gene lost 4 bases and the J gene lost 6 bases, with 16 bases spanning the gap. TCRdb's copy holds only in-frame clones and misses some; the assay was immunoSEQ multiplex PCR. The repertoire holds over 10,000 clones, with about 88% as singletons. This rearrangement joins TRBV4-1 to TRBJ1-6, with D hard to call. The receptor comes from a man in his 60s with pancreatic cancer. Sequencing was performed on peripheral blood, taken from a patient treated with photon-based radiotherapy. The CDR3 loop is CASSPRQVRLNSPLHF. The DNA for the CDR3 is TGCGCCAGCAGCCCACGTCAGGTTCGGCTTAATTCACCCCTCCACTTT.